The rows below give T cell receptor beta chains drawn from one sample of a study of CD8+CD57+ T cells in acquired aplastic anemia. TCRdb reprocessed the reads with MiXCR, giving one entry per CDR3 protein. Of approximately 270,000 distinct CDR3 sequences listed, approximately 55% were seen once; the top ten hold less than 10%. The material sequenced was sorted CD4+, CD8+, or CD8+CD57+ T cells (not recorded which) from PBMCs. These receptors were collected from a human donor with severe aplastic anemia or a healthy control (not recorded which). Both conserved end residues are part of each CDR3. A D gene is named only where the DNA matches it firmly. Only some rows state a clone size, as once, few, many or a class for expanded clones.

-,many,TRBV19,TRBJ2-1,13,CASSPPGLNEQFF,TGTGCCAGTAGTCCTCCAGGGTTAAATGAGCAGTTCTTC
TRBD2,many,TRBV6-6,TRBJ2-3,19,CASSYSIGASGGGTDTQYF,TGTGCCAGCAGTTACTCGATAGGGGCTAGCGGAGGGGGCACAGATACGCAGTATTTT
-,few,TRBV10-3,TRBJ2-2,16,CAISETSQGFTGELFF,TGTGCCATCAGTGAGACCTCCCAGGGTTTTACCGGGGAGCTGTTTTTT
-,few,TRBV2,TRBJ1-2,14,CASSDATGRMSYTF,TGTGCCAGCAGTGACGCGACAGGTCGAATGAGCTACACCTTC
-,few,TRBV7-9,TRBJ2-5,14,CASSPSGRKETQYF,TGTGCCAGCAGCCCCTCCGGCCGTAAAGAGACCCAGTACTTC
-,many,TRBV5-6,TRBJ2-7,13,CASSLQGLYEQYF,TGTGCCAGCAGCTTGCAGGGGTTGTACGAGCAGTACTTC
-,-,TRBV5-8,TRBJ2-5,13,CASSLRRWETQYF,TGTGCCAGCAGCTTGCGGAGGTGGGAGACCCAGTACTTC
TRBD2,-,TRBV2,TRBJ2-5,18,CASSLGLAGGRARETQYF,TGTGCCAGCAGCCTCGGACTAGCGGGGGGGCGGGCCCGAGAGACCCAGTACTTC
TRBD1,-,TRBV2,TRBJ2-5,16,CASSISGRQGPETQYF,TGTGCCAGCAGTATTTCAGGGAGACAGGGGCCAGAGACCCAGTACTTC
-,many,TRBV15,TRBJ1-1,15,CATSSSDRRGTEAFF,TGTGCCACCAGCAGTTCAGACCGGCGGGGCACTGAAGCTTTCTTT
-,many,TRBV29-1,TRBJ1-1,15,CSVAPDVELVTEAFF,TGCAGCGTCGCTCCAGATGTGGAGTTAGTCACTGAAGCTTTCTTT
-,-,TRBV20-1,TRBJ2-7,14,CSAAQGGPSSEQYF,TGCAGTGCTGCTCAGGGGGGCCCGAGCAGCGAGCAGTACTTC
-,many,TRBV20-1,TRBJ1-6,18,CSARDRRSGQNYNSPLHF,TGCAGTGCTAGAGATCGCCGGTCGGGACAAAATTATAATTCACCCCTCCACTTT
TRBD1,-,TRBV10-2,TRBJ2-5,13,CATGTVRKETQYF,TGCGCCACGGGGACAGTGCGAAAAGAGACCCAGTACTTC
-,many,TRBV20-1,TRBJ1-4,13,CSAPPSPAEKLFF,TGCAGTGCTCCCCCCTCGCCTGCGGAAAAACTGTTTTTT
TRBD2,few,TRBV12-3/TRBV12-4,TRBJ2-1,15,CASSGLAGGHNEQFF,TGTGCCAGCAGTGGACTAGCGGGAGGACACAATGAGCAGTTCTTC
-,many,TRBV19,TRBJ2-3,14,CASSIAPTPNTQYF,TGTGCCAGTAGTATAGCCCCGACACCGAATACGCAGTATTTT
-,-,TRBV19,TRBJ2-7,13,CARQTRGPYEQYF,TGTGCCAGACAGACACGAGGCCCCTACGAGCAGTACTTC
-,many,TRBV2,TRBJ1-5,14,CASSAGKGNQPQHF,TGTGCCAGCAGTGCCGGGAAGGGCAATCAGCCCCAGCATTTT
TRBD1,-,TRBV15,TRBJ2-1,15,CATSRSTGGYNEQFF,TGTGCCACCAGCAGATCGACAGGGGGTTACAATGAGCAGTTCTTC
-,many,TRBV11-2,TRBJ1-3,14,CASSLFVSGNTIYF,TGTGCCAGCAGCTTATTTGTCAGTGGAAACACCATATATTTT
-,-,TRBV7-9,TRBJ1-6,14,CASSFEGLNSPLHF,TGTGCCAGCAGCTTCGAGGGGCTGAATTCACCCCTCCACTTT
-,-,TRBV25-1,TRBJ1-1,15,CASSEPGQGSTEAFF,TGTGCCAGCAGTGAACCAGGACAAGGGAGCACTGAAGCTTTCTTT
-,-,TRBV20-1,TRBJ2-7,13,CSASWTDSYEQYF,TGCAGTGCTAGTTGGACAGACTCCTACGAGCAGTACTTC
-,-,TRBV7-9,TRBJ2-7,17,CASSYPGLTRLGTEQYF,TGTGCCAGCAGCTATCCCGGCCTTACTAGACTAGGTACCGAGCAGTACTTC
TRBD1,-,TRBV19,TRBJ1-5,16,CASSTLYATGEQPQHF,TGTGCCAGTAGTACCCTATACGCCACAGGGGAACAGCCCCAGCATTTT
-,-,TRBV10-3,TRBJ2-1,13,CAISDDQGGEQSF,TGTGCCATCAGTGACGACCAGGGTGGTGAGCAGTCCTTC
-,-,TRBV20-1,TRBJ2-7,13,CSARTPGQYEQYF,TGCAGTGCTCGAACGCCCGGACAGTACGAGCAGTACTTC
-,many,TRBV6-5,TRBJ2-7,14,CASAGRLSSYEQYF,TGTGCCAGCGCGGGACGTTTGAGCTCCTACGAGCAGTACTTC
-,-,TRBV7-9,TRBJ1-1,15,CASSLREKGITEAFF,TGTGCCAGCAGCTTAAGGGAGAAGGGAATAACTGAAGCTTTCTTT
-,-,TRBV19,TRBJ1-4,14,CASSVQWRNEKLFF,TGTGCCAGTAGTGTTCAGTGGCGTAATGAAAAACTGTTTTTT
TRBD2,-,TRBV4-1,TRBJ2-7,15,CASSLGGFGSDEQYF,TGCGCCAGCAGTCTGGGAGGGTTCGGGTCCGACGAGCAGTACTTC
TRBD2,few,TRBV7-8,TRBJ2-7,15,CASSLGGGSGYEQYF,TGTGCCAGCAGCTTAGGCGGCGGGAGTGGTTACGAGCAGTACTTC
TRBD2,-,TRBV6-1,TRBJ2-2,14,CASGRAGDTGELFF,TGTGCCAGCGGGAGAGCGGGGGACACCGGGGAGCTGTTTTTT
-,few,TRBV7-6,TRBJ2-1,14,CASSLEGRRDEQFF,TGTGCCAGCAGCTTGGAGGGGAGGAGGGATGAGCAGTTCTTC
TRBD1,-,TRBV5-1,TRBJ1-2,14,CASSLERQGYGYTF,TGCGCCAGCAGCTTGGAAAGACAGGGCTATGGCTACACCTTC
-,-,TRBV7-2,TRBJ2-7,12,CASRADAREQHF,TGTGCCAGCAGGGCTGACGCTCGAGAGCAGCACTTC
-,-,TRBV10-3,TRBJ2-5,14,CAISVQGLQEAQYF,TGTGCCATCAGTGTACAGGGCTTACAAGAGGCCCAGTACTTC
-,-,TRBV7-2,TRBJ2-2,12,CASSLNPRGAVF,TGTGCCAGCAGCTTAAATCCCCGGGGAGCTGTTTTT
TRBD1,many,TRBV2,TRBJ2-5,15,CASSDRGQGIRTQYF,TGTGCCAGCAGCGACAGGGGGCAAGGGATTCGGACCCAGTACTTC
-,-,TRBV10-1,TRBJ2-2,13,CATGASITGELFF,TGCGCCACAGGGGCCTCGATCACCGGGGAGCTGTTTTTT
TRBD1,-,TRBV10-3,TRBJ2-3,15,CATLGTGTSTDTQYF,TGTGCCACTCTAGGGACAGGGACAAGCACAGATACGCAGTATTTT
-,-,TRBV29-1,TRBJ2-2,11,CSPRGTGELFF,TGCAGCCCCCGAGGGACCGGGGAGCTGTTTTTT
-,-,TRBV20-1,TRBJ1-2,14,CSARDPQGFYGYTF,TGCAGTGCTAGAGATCCCCAGGGCTTCTATGGCTACACCTTC
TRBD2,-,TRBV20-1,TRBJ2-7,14,CSASSTSGAYEQYF,TGCAGTGCCAGCAGTACTAGCGGGGCCTACGAGCAGTACTTC
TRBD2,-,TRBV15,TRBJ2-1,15,CATSRGLAGYNEQFF,TGTGCCACCAGCAGAGGACTAGCGGGATACAATGAGCAGTTCTTC
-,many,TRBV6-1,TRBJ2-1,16,CASSKYGTPEGNEQFF,TGTGCCAGCAGTAAATACGGGACCCCGGAGGGTAATGAGCAGTTCTTC
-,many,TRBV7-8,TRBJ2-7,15,CASSLVQGPSYEQYF,TGTGCCAGCAGCTTAGTGCAAGGACCATCCTACGAGCAGTACTTC
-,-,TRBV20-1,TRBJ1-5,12,CSATGKNQPQHF,TGCAGTGCTACAGGGAAGAATCAGCCCCAGCATTTT
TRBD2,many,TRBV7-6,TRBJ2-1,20,CASSLAQTSGGFTGYNEQFF,TGTGCCAGCAGCTTGGCTCAGACTAGCGGGGGGTTTACGGGATACAATGAGCAGTTCTTC
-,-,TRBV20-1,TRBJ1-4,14,CSARVQGLGEKLFF,TGCAGTGCTAGGGTTCAGGGGTTAGGGGAAAAACTGTTTTTT
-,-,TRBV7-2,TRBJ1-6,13,CASSQAGGSPLHF,TGTGCCAGCAGCCAAGCGGGGGGGTCACCCCTCCACTTT
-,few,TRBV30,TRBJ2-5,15,CAWSVDSTARETQYF,TGTGCCTGGAGCGTTGACAGCACTGCAAGAGAGACCCAGTACTTC